The following is a TCR beta chain sequence with its context. Disease in donors with ophthalmopathy had moderate-to-severe activity, CAS ≥3, NOSPECS ≥4 and under 3 months' duration. Other autoimmune disease, uncontrolled infection, pregnancy and lactation led to exclusion. These data come from a study of Graves' ophthalmopathy and Graves' hyperthyroidism. Trimming took off 6 bases at V and 1 base at J, with 12 bases between the two ends. CDR1 SGHTA and CDR2 FQGNSA come from the germline V gene. This CDR3 has 14 amino acids. Amplified TCR beta CDR3 regions were obtained using RNA transcripts as template. RT-PCR in the first round used HTBI primers; a second-round multiplex PCR followed. TCRdb reprocessed the multiplex PCR reads via MiXCR and lists one record per CDR3 protein. The sample includes about 150,000 distinct CDR3 sequences, over 35% of them seen just once.

The V call is TRBV7-2, the J call TRBJ2-5; D tentatively fits TRBD1 or TRBD2 (5 bases each). This clonotype was sampled from a woman in her thirties or forties with Graves' ophthalmopathy. Material: peripheral blood. In nucleotides, the CDR3 is TGTGCCAGCAGACCCGGGGCAGTCCAAGAGACCCAGTACTTC. Translating it yields CASRPGAVQETQYF.